This TCR beta chain was identified in a study of blood T cell repertoires in COVID-19. Some clones are missing from TCRdb's copy, which holds only in-frame ones; the method was immunoSEQ multiplex PCR. The sample yields 60,000 to 65,000 clones, 77% seen once. Trimming cost V 5 bases and J 5 bases; bases outside gene matches: 10. The germline gives CDR1 SGHTA, CDR2 FQGNSA. CDR3 length equals 16 residues. This clone has only one observation. This sequence joins TRBV7-2 and TRBJ2-1; TRBD2 matches 9 bases. Sequencing used peripheral blood. This TCR came from a human donor in a cohort sampled during active COVID-19. This chain's CDR3 is CASSASYSGGHNEQFF. CDR3 nucleotide sequence: TGTGCCAGCAGCGCTTCGTATAGCGGGGGCCACAATGAGCAGTTCTTC.